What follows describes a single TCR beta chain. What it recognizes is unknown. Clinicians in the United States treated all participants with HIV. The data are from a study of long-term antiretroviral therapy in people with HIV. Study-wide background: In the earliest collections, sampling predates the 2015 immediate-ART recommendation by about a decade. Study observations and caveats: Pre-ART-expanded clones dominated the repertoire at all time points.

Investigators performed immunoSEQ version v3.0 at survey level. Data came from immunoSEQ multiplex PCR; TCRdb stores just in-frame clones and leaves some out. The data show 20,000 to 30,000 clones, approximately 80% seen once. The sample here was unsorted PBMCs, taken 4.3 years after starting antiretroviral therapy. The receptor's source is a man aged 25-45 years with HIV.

The CDR3 here is CASSLRPGGGDEQYF. Here the CDR3 DNA reads TGTGCCAGTAGCTTACGCCCAGGGGGTGGTGACGAGCAGTACTTC. The chain joins TRBV19 to TRBJ2-7; 7 nucleotides match TRBD1. The CDR3 length is 15 residues. Looked up from germline, CDR1 is LNHDA and CDR2 is SQIVND (reference sequence). J lost 5 bases, V lost 6 bases, and 13 bases had no gene match.